This TCR beta chain derives from a study of T cells expressing NK-cell markers (dated by TCRdb to between 2020 and 2021). About the full investigation: TCR beta-chain repertoires were profiled in sorted CD3+CD56+NKG2C+, CD3+CD56+NKG2C- and CD3+CD56-NKG2C+ T-cell subsets from several donors. Of the eight sequenced donors, seven were found to be HCMV-seropositive and one was found to be HCMV-seronegative. All eight donors whose samples were sequenced were randomly selected healthy volunteers, three of them men and five women. Sequencing of the libraries produced 2 x 150 bp reads on Illumina HiSeq 2000/2500, MiSeq or NextSeq. Beyond this particular receptor, the publication reports: Those dominant clonotypes were again the most abundant among CD3+CD56-NKG2C+ cells in a few donors, at 28.3-60.1%. In a handful of donors, the dominant CD3+CD56+NKG2C+ clonotypes were found to rank among the top 10 CD8+ clonotypes and to make up 1.0-7.0% of CD8+ T cells. Whether the expanded NKG2C-expressing T cell clones were specific for HCMV antigens was left unclear.

On this clonotype: Its recognized antigen is unknown.

HCMV-specific IgG was detected in serum with a commercial ELISA kit to determine HCMV serostatus. Ficoll density gradient centrifugation was used to isolate peripheral blood mononuclear cells from blood. Including cysteine and phenylalanine, the CDR3 has 12 amino acids. The coding DNA is unavailable. CDR1 and CDR2 (SQVTM, ANQGSEA) derive from the germline V gene. Sequencing took place on an Illumina HiSeq 2000. The TCR beta cDNA libraries were made using 5'RACE template switching, a step that added both a universal primer site and unique molecular identifiers. Synthesis of cDNA was primed from the TCR beta constant segment and was followed by two consecutive PCR amplification steps. On the study's bioinformatics: Reads were demultiplexed and grouped by UMI with MIGEC, and clonotypes were assembled and quantified with MiTCR. Only TCR cDNA sequences supported by at least two reads were kept to exclude erroneous sequences. The tcR package was used for downstream repertoire analysis, with clonotypes matched between fractions based on CDR3 nucleotide sequence plus V segment. VDJmatch was used to annotate antigen specificity against VDJdb, with one amino acid substitution in CDR3 allowed. One entry per CDR3 protein sequence results from the TCRdb reprocessing of the reads, with DNA left out. Clone size and V and J calls follow TCRdb, not the original study. This sample's table contains about 460,000 distinct CDR3 sequences. 1.4% of the sample is held by the ten biggest clonotypes.

This TCR was recovered from a woman between 50 and 59 years old in good health. Donor details come from another sample of the same person, matched by shared clones. Input material: blood T cells: a sorted CD56 or NKG2C T cell subset, CD4+ or CD8+ T cells, or bulk PBMC T cells (not recorded which). The chain couples TRBV29-1 to TRBJ1-1. The CDR3 amino acid sequence is: CSVSNLRTEAFF.